The 17 T cell receptor beta chains in this list originate from one sample, sequenced in a study of technical replicates of blood from several donors. Measured with immunoSEQ multiplex PCR; TCRdb has only the in-frame clones, and not every one. Here the sample spans approximately 76,000 clones, around 90% being singletons. Sequencing input: T cells isolated from PBMCs. These receptors all stem from a human donor in good health.

The CDR3 reads CASSFDSPNTGELFF. The DNA of the CDR3 is TGTGCCAGCAGTTTCGACAGCCCGAACACCGGGGAGCTGTTTTTT. The V gene is TRBV27, the J gene TRBJ2-2; tentatively, D is TRBD1 (5 bases). The V and J ends lost 3 bases and 0 bases respectively, with 8 bases between them. CDR1 and CDR2 (germline): MNHEY, SMNVEV (reference sequence). The CDR3 loop spans 15 amino acids.

CDR3 in DNA: TGTGCCAGCAGCACGACAGGGGGCTCTATGAACACTGAAGCTTTCTTT. Amino acids: CASSTTGGSMNTEAFF. This rearrangement joins TRBV9 to TRBJ1-1; the match to TRBD1 covers 10 bases. Looked up from germline, CDR1 is SGDLS and CDR2 is YYNGEE. The CDR3 consists of 16 residues. V lost 4 bases to trimming and J lost 0 bases; unmatched junction nucleotides: 6.

The rearrangement links TRBV6-1 to TRBJ1-1; D is perhaps TRBD1 (5 bases). The CDR3 runs 13 residues. V was trimmed by 6 bases and J by 1 base, leaving 9 bases between them. The germline V gene has CDR1 MNHNS and CDR2 SASEGT. CDR3 nucleotide sequence: TGTGCCAGCAGGACAGCGACGAACACTGAAGCTTTCTTT. Translated, it gives CASRTATNTEAFF.

The chain is built from TRBV6-1 and TRBJ2-1; 10 nucleotides agree with TRBD1. V shed 4 bases, J shed 8 bases, and the junction held 5 bases outside the gene matches. This CDR3 spans 14 amino acids. The germline gives CDR1 MNHNS, CDR2 SASEGT. CDR3 sequence: CASSVDRGQHEQFF. The CDR3 DNA follows: TGTGCCAGCAGTGTCGACAGGGGGCAGCATGAGCAGTTCTTC.

V gene TRBV7-9 combines with J gene TRBJ2-2, with TRBD1 identical over 9 bases. The length of the CDR3 is 16 residues. CDR1 and CDR2 (germline): SEHNR, FQNEAQ (reference sequence). V lost 5 bases and J lost 1; bases outside the gene matches: 5. The CDR3 loop is CASSPGQGGNTGELFF. The CDR3, as DNA: TGTGCCAGCAGCCCGGGACAGGGAGGGAACACCGGGGAGCTGTTTTTT. Full variable domain (remainder filled in from reference TRBV7-9 and TRBJ2-2): DTGVSQNPRHKITKRGQNVTFRCDPISEHNRLYWYRQTLGQGPEFLTYFQNEAQLEKSRLLSDRFSAERPKGSFSTLEIQRTEQGDSAMYLCASSPGQGGNTGELFFGEGSRLTVL.

Note on this clone: The same CDR3 can be traced to other DNA sequences in this sample. The chain is built from TRBV7-9 and TRBJ1-1; no firm D call. CDR3 length: 12 amino acids. The germline CDR1 and CDR2 sequences are SEHNR and FQNEAQ (reference sequence). V was pared by 2 bases and J by 3 bases, with 4 bases between. For the CDR3, the DNA is TGTGCCAGCAGCTTACAGGACACTGAAGCTTTCTTT. Translated, it gives CASSLQDTEAFF.

V gene TRBV4-1 combines with J gene TRBJ2-5; 9 bases are a match to TRBD2. J was trimmed by 3 bases and V by 2 bases; bases with no gene match: 4. CDR3 size: 15 residues. Germline loops: CDR1 MGHRA, CDR2 YSYEKL. The CDR3 here is CASSQTGGREETQYF. The CDR3 DNA sequence: TGCGCCAGCAGCCAAACGGGCGGGAGGGAAGAGACCCAGTACTTC.

This CDR3 is CASSLSQGARRNQPQHF. The CDR3 DNA sequence: TGTGCCAGCAGCTTGTCACAGGGGGCTCGTCGCAATCAGCCCCAGCATTTT. This sequence joins TRBV5-5 and TRBJ1-5; 9 nucleotides match TRBD1. Losses at the gene ends were 1 base for V and 2 bases for J; bases not matched to a gene: 7. The CDR3 runs 17 residues. In germline, CDR1 is SGHKS, CDR2 YYEKEE (reference sequence).

The rearrangement uses TRBV7-9 and TRBJ2-1, with 7 bases fitting TRBD2. This CDR3 is 18 amino acids long. Trimming cost V 6 bases and J 9 bases; bases outside gene matches: 23. CDR1 is SEHNR and CDR2 is FQNEAQ in the germline V gene (reference sequence). CDR3 sequence: CASRHKGGLGGPGGEQFF. The CDR3 coding sequence is TGTGCCAGCAGACATAAAGGAGGATTGGGAGGGCCCGGGGGTGAGCAGTTCTTC. The variable domain in full, completed from reference TRBV7-9 and TRBJ2-1, reads DTGVSQNPRHKITKRGQNVTFRCDPISEHNRLYWYRQTLGQGPEFLTYFQNEAQLEKSRLLSDRFSAERPKGSFSTLEIQRTEQGDSAMYLCASRHKGGLGGPGGEQFFGPGTRLTVL.

The chain combines TRBV4-2 with TRBJ2-1, with a tentative D call TRBD2 (7 bases). Trimming shortened V by 3 bases and J by 9 bases, and 18 bases separated the two germline ends. CDR1 is LGHNA and CDR2 is YNFKEQ in the germline V gene. The CDR3 loop spans 15 amino acids. Written as DNA, the CDR3 is TGTGCCAGCAGCCACACTAGAGGGGGGGGCGGTGAGCAGTTCTTC. This translates into CASSHTRGGGGEQFF.

This chain uses TRBV27 with TRBJ2-7; 8 bases fit TRBD2. Germline-derived CDR1 and CDR2 are MNHEY and SMNVEV (reference sequence). Trimming took 2 bases from V and 3 from J; bases not matched to a gene: 12. The CDR3 contains 17 residues. The CDR3 nucleotides are TGTGCCAGCAGTTTAGGCGGGGGGACACTTAAAAGCTACGAGCAGTACTTC. It translates to CASSLGGGTLKSYEQYF.

J is TRBJ2-1 and V is TRBV5-1, with 8 bases that match TRBD1. V dropped 0 bases and J dropped 7; count of bases not matched to a gene: 6. Germline CDR1 is SGHRS and CDR2 is YFSETQ. This CDR3 is 15 amino acids long. CDR3 nucleotide sequence: TGCGCCAGCAGCTTGGAAGGACAGGGATTAAATGAGCAGTTCTTC. The encoded protein is CASSLEGQGLNEQFF.

The rearrangement uses TRBV19 and TRBJ1-1; 9 bases are shared with TRBD1. Trimming cost V 2 bases and J 1 base; bases outside gene matches: 8. The CDR3 is made up of 17 amino acids. Germline V gives CDR1 LNHDA, CDR2 SQIVND (reference sequence). The CDR3 protein is CASSILTTGQGNTEAFF. DNA of the CDR3: TGTGCCAGTAGTATACTGACGACGGGACAGGGGAACACTGAAGCTTTCTTT.

The chain recombines TRBV2 with TRBJ2-7; TRBD2 agrees at 7 bases. The germline CDR1 and CDR2 sequences are SNHLY and FYNNEI. The CDR3 has 14 residues. The ends lost 7 bases at V and 5 bases at J; junction bases unmatched: 11. As DNA, the CDR3 is TGTGCCAGCACCCCCCGGGCGGGAGCTAACGAGCAGTACTTC. It codes for CASTPRAGANEQYF.

This chain links TRBV9 with TRBJ2-7; TRBD2 matches at 7 bases. V was clipped by 0 bases and J by 3 bases; unmatched bases: 9. CDR3 length equals 16 residues. Germline values: CDR1 SGDLS, CDR2 YYNGEE. The CDR3 loop reads CASSVGSGGGFYEQYF. The CDR3 nucleotides are TGTGCCAGCAGCGTAGGGTCTGGGGGGGGGTTCTACGAGCAGTACTTC.

This chain links TRBV5-6 with TRBJ2-7; 11 bases fit TRBD2. Trimming at V came to 4 bases and at J to 0 bases, leaving 9 bases not matched to a gene. The CDR3 extends over 17 amino acids. From germline, CDR1 is SGHDT and CDR2 YYEEEE. The CDR3 sequence: CASSHLAGGLSSYEQYF. The DNA for the CDR3 is TGTGCCAGCAGCCACCTAGCGGGGGGATTAAGCTCCTACGAGCAGTACTTC. Combining the CDR3 with reference TRBV5-6 and TRBJ2-7 gives the whole variable domain DAGVTQSPTHLIKTRGQQVTLRCSPKSGHDTVSWYQQALGQGPQFIFQYYEEEERQRGNFPDRFSGHQFPNYSSELNVNALLLGDSALYLCASSHLAGGLSSYEQYFGPGTRLTVT.

The V call is TRBV27, the J call TRBJ2-7; D possibly corresponds to TRBD1 (5 bases). The germline V and J ends were trimmed by 2 bases and 0 bases, with 11 bases remaining between them. This CDR3 comprises 15 residues. Germline CDR1 and CDR2: MNHEY and SMNVEV (reference sequence). CDR3 DNA: TGTGCCAGCAGTTTAGGGCAGGGAATCTCCTACGAGCAGTACTTC. Amino acids: CASSLGQGISYEQYF.